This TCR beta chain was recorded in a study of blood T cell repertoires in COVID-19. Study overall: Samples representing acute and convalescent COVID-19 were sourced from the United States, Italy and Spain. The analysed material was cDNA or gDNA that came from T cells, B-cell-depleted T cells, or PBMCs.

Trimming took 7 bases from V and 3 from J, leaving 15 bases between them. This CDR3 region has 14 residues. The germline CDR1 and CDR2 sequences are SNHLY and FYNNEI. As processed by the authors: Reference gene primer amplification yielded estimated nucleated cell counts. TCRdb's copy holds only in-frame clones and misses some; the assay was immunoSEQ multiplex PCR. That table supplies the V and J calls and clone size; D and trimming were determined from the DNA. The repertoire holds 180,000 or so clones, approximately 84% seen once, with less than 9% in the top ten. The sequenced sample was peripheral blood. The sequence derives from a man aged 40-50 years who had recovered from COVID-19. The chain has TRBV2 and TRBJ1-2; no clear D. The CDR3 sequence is CASNPDGAYYGYTF. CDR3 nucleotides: TGTGCCAGCAACCCCGACGGAGCCTACTATGGCTACACCTTC. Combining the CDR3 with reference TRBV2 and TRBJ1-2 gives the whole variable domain EPEVTQTPSHQVTQMGQEVILRCVPISNHLYFYWYRQILGQKVEFLVSFYNNEISEKSEIFDDQFSVERPDGSNFTLKIRSTKLEDSAMYFCASNPDGAYYGYTFGSGTRLTVV.